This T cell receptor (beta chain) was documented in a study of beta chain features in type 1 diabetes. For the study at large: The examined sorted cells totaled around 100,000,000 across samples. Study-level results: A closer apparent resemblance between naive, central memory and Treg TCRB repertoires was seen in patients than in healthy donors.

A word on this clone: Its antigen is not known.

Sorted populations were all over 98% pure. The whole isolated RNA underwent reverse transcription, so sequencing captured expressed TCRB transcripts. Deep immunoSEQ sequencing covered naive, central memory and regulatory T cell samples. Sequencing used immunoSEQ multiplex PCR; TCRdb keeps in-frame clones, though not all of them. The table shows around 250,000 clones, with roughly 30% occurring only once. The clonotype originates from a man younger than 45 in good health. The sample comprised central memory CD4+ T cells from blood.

CDR3 loop: CAWTLDSNQPQHF. DNA for the CDR3: TGTGCCTGGACACTGGACAGTAATCAGCCCCAGCATTTT. The genes are TRBV30 and TRBJ1-5, with D perhaps matching TRBD1 (6 bases). In germline, CDR1 is GTSNPN, CDR2 SVGIG (reference sequence). With 4 bases removed from V and 4 bases from J, the gap between germline ends came to 11 bases. The CDR3 spans 13 residues.